The rows below give T cell receptor beta chains drawn from one sample of a study of T cell responses to AZD1222 COVID-19 vaccine. Profiled with immunoSEQ multiplex PCR; TCRdb holds only in-frame clones, not every one. There are about 150,000 clones in the sample; roughly 93% occur only once, and about 5.1% lies in the top ten. Sequences were derived from peripheral blood, sampled on day 0 of AZD1222 vaccination. The receptor source for this set is an adult in good health. The CDR3 runs from the conserved cysteine through the conserved F or W. The D gene is left open where the match is weak. Some rows have no size entry. The others give once, few or many, or a class for an expanded clone.

v_gene	j_gene	d_gene	abundance	CDR3nt	CDR3aa
TRBV5-4	TRBJ1-6	TRBD1	-	TGTGCCAGCAGTAAGGGGGCCGGATCCCTCCACTTT	CASSKGAGSLHF
TRBV11-2	TRBJ1-5	-	-	TGTGCCAGCAGTTCCGGGACGGAGGGCAATCAGCCCCAGCATTTT	CASSSGTEGNQPQHF
TRBV19	TRBJ1-1	-	-	TGTGCCAGTAGTATAGTTGGCAGTCTGAACACTGAAGCTTTCTTT	CASSIVGSLNTEAFF
TRBV27	TRBJ1-3	-	-	TGTGCCCCCCCGGGGACGGAATACTCTGGAAACACCATATATTTT	CAPPGTEYSGNTIYF
TRBV19	TRBJ1-4	TRBD1	-	TGTGCCAGTAGTATTTCCCAGGGGGCTTGGGAAAAACTGTTTTTT	CASSISQGAWEKLFF
TRBV14	TRBJ2-3	-	-	TGTGCCAGCAGCCAAGATCCGGCAGATACGCAGTATTTT	CASSQDPADTQYF
TRBV5-4	TRBJ1-3	-	-	TGTGCCAGCAGCTTGGGTGCCCAGGCCCTCTCTGGAAACACCATATATTTT	CASSLGAQALSGNTIYF
TRBV21-1	TRBJ1-3	-	few	TGTGCCAGCAGTAAAGAACAGGGTAGGGATATAAATCTCGGAAACACCATATATTTT	CASSKEQGRDINLGNTIYF
TRBV25-1	TRBJ1-2	TRBD1	-	TGTGCCAGCAGTGCAACCTCGGGACAGGGGCCCTATGGCTACACCTTC	CASSATSGQGPYGYTF
TRBV9	TRBJ2-1	-	-	TGTGCCAGCAGCGTAGAGGGGCTAGCTTACAATGAGCAGTTCTTC	CASSVEGLAYNEQFF
TRBV19	TRBJ2-5	-	-	TGTGCCAGTAGTGGGGGACACTCCGGGGCGGAGACCCAGTACTTC	CASSGGHSGAETQYF
TRBV24-1	TRBJ1-5	-	-	TGTGCCACCAGTGCAGCCCGATCGGCAGGAGGCAATCAGCCCCAGCATTTT	CATSAARSAGGNQPQHF
TRBV7-9	TRBJ1-2	TRBD1	once	TGTGCCAGCATCGAGACAGGGACCAACTATGGCTACACCTTC	CASIETGTNYGYTF
TRBV4-1	TRBJ2-3	TRBD2	once	TGCGCCAGCAGCAAGCCGACTAGCGGGACTTATACGCAGTATTTT	CASSKPTSGTYTQYF
TRBV5-1	TRBJ2-3	-	-	TGCGCCAGCAGCTTAAGGCCCCAAGATACGCAGTATTTT	CASSLRPQDTQYF
TRBV3-1/TRBV3-2	TRBJ2-5	TRBD1	-	TGTGCCAGCATCCATTCCCGGACAGGTTGGCAAGAGACCCAGTACTTC	CASIHSRTGWQETQYF
TRBV9	TRBJ2-7	-	-	TGTGCCAGCAGCGTAGCGGTCAGGAGCTACGAGCAGTACTTC	CASSVAVRSYEQYF
TRBV19	TRBJ1-5	TRBD1	-	TGTGCCAGTAGTCCACTACAGGGGTCCCATCAGCCCCAGCATTTT	CASSPLQGSHQPQHF
TRBV6-6	TRBJ1-2	TRBD1	-	TGTGCCAGCAGTTACGGGACAGGGATCGGCTACACCTTC	CASSYGTGIGYTF
TRBV7-9	TRBJ2-3	-	-	TGTGCCAGCAGCTTGAGTGGGGATACGCAGTATTTT	CASSLSGDTQYF
TRBV27	TRBJ1-6	-	-	TGTGCCAGCAATCTGAAGGGGACGGCGAATTCACCCCTCCACTTT	CASNLKGTANSPLHF